This entry is about one TCR beta chain. This sample was included in a study of blood T cell repertoires in COVID-19. Looking at the study overall: COVID-19 samples, acute and convalescent, were from the United States, Italy and Spain.

The CDR3 length is 13 residues. The J segment lost 6 bases and the V segment lost 5 bases, leaving 5 bases of the junction unmatched. The V gene's germline CDR1 is SGHTA and CDR2 FQGNSA. The repertoire was sequenced with immunoSEQ multiplex PCR; TCRdb's copy has only in-frame clones and lacks some. Among 120,000 to 150,000 clones listed, more than 75% were seen once. The chain couples TRBV7-2 to TRBJ2-3, with 7 bases lining up with TRBD2. The source material was peripheral blood. The receptor was isolated from a man in his 60s with active or convalescent COVID-19. CDR3: CASSHPGGDTQYF. CDR3 coding DNA: TGTGCCAGCAGCCACCCGGGAGGCGATACGCAGTATTTT.